The next 27 T cell receptor beta chains were all read from a single sample in a study of blood T cell repertoires in COVID-19. This table comes from immunoSEQ multiplex PCR, and its TCRdb copy is limited to in-frame clones, with some not included. The table includes 170,000 or so clones, around 80% detected once. Sequenced sample: PBMCs or T cells enriched from blood (not recorded which). The receptor set was obtained from a woman aged 45-65 years who had recovered from COVID-19.

This clone was picked up one time. The chain employs TRBV28 and TRBJ2-3; 8 bases agree with TRBD2. This CDR3 spans 14 amino acids. The ends lost 1 base at V and 3 bases at J; junction bases unmatched: 0. CDR1 MDHEN and CDR2 SYDVKM come from the germline V gene. The CDR3 loop is CASSLSGGTDTQYF. In nucleotides, the CDR3 is TGTGCCAGCAGTTTATCGGGGGGGACAGATACGCAGTATTTT.

This chain links TRBV9 with TRBJ2-1, with 11 bases matching TRBD2. The V segment lost 4 bases and the J segment 4 bases; nucleotides outside the gene matches: 10. This CDR3 is built from 17 residues. Germline lookup yields CDR1 SGDLS and CDR2 YYNGEE. This chain's CDR3 is CASSKETLAGDYNEQFF. The CDR3 region has the DNA TGTGCCAGCAGCAAAGAAACACTAGCGGGAGATTACAATGAGCAGTTCTTC. Full variable domain (outside the CDR3, taken from reference TRBV9 and TRBJ2-1): DSGVTQTPKHLITATGQRVTLRCSPRSGDLSVYWYQQSLDQGLQFLIQYYNGEERAKGNILERFSAQQFPDLHSELNLSSLELGDSALYFCASSKETLAGDYNEQFFGPGTRLTVL.

The chain is built from TRBV6-1 and TRBJ1-5; tentatively, D is TRBD1 (5 bases). Trimming pared 0 bases from V and 5 bases from J, leaving 14 bases between. The CDR3 totals 16 residues. CDR1 and CDR2 from the germline V gene are MNHNS and SASEGT. This CDR3 is CASSEAAGGRDQPQHF. CDR3 DNA: TGTGCCAGCAGTGAAGCAGCGGGGGGGAGGGATCAGCCCCAGCATTTT.

The J gene is TRBJ2-7, the V gene TRBV11-1; D may be TRBD1 (6 bases). Germline lookup yields CDR1 SGHAT and CDR2 FQDESV (reference sequence). The CDR3 sequence is 14 residues long. V dropped 0 bases and J dropped 7 bases, with 13 bases sitting between them. The CDR3 coding sequence is TGTGCCAGCAGCTTAGCCATTACAGGGATTGAGCAGTACTTC. This sequence encodes CASSLAITGIEQYF.

The V and J genes are TRBV15 and TRBJ2-1, with no clear D. The V and J ends lost 0 bases and 5 bases respectively, with 11 bases between them. This CDR3 has 15 residues. CDR1 and CDR2 from the germline V gene are LNHNV and YYDKDF (reference sequence). The CDR3 is CATSREMINNNEQFF. In DNA, the CDR3 is TGTGCCACCAGCAGAGAAATGATTAACAACAATGAGCAGTTCTTC.

In DNA form, the CDR3 reads TGTGCCAGCAGTCCCAAGGGGGATACGCAGTATTTT. It encodes CASSPKGDTQYF. The genes are TRBV27 and TRBJ2-3; D may be TRBD1 (5 bases). Germline values: CDR1 MNHEY, CDR2 SMNVEV (reference sequence). The CDR3 is 12 amino acids. The V end lost 5 bases, the J end lost 6 bases, and 9 bases lay between the germline ends.

The chain carries TRBV9 and TRBJ2-1; 10 nucleotides match TRBD2. Trimming at V came to 3 bases and at J to 9 bases, leaving 15 bases not matched to a gene. Germline V CDR1 and CDR2: SGDLS, YYNGEE. The CDR3 length is 17 residues. CDR3 bases: TGTGCCAGCAGCGAGGCCCATGGCCTAGCGGGAGTAGGTGAGCAGTTCTTC. Translating gives CASSEAHGLAGVGEQFF. Full variable domain (rest looked up from reference TRBV9 and TRBJ2-1): DSGVTQTPKHLITATGQRVTLRCSPRSGDLSVYWYQQSLDQGLQFLIQYYNGEERAKGNILERFSAQQFPDLHSELNLSSLELGDSALYFCASSEAHGLAGVGEQFFGPGTRLTVL.

This clone occurred once. This chain joins TRBV28 and TRBJ2-2, with 9 positions matching TRBD2. Germline V gene lookup returns CDR1 MDHEN and CDR2 SYDVKM. V gave up 7 bases and J gave up 8 bases; unmatched junction bases: 11. This CDR3 is built from 15 residues. The DNA of the CDR3 is TGTGCCAGCATATTGGGCGGGAGGGAACAAGGGGAGCTGTTTTTT. It translates to CASILGGREQGELFF.

The J gene is TRBJ1-2, the V gene TRBV12-3 or TRBV12-4; D is possibly TRBD1 (5 bases). V was pared by 6 bases and J by 5 bases, with 13 bases between. The CDR3 contains 13 residues. CDR3 loop: CASSETGVYGYTF. CDR3 DNA sequence: TGTGCCAGCAGCGAAACAGGAGTATATGGCTACACCTTC.

The chain links TRBV30 to TRBJ1-1; 9 bases map to TRBD1. CDR3 length equals 12 residues. Germline V lookup: CDR1 GTSNPN, CDR2 SVGIG (reference sequence). The trim removed 2 bases at V and 7 bases at J, leaving 2 bases unmatched. The CDR3 region is CAWSRQGGEAFF. The CDR3 DNA follows: TGTGCCTGGAGTAGACAGGGGGGTGAAGCTTTCTTT.

This chain joins TRBV7-9 and TRBJ1-1, with D maybe TRBD1 (6 bases). V lost 5 bases to trimming and J lost 5 bases, with 9 bases between them. Germline V gene sequence: CDR1 SEHNR, CDR2 FQNEAQ (reference sequence). This CDR3 contains 12 residues. The CDR3 is CASSTGKTEAFF. CDR3 nucleotides: TGTGCCAGCAGCACAGGGAAGACTGAAGCTTTCTTT.

The rearrangement joins TRBV5-6 to TRBJ2-7; 11 nucleotides match TRBD1. Germline CDR1 is SGHDT and CDR2 is YYEEEE. This CDR3 spans 16 amino acids. After removal of 4 bases from V and 3 bases from J, the junction contained 9 bases not matched to a gene. Here the CDR3 reads CASSPGQGALFYEQYF. In DNA form, the CDR3 reads TGTGCCAGCAGCCCAGGACAGGGGGCCCTCTTCTACGAGCAGTACTTC.

This clone has only one observation. This sequence joins TRBV7-4 and TRBJ2-5; a possible D gene is TRBD2 (6 bases). The length of the CDR3 is 12 residues. V lost 3 bases to trimming and J lost 4 bases, with 6 bases between them. Germline CDR1 is SGHVT and CDR2 is SQSDAQ. This CDR3 is CASSFGGETQYF. CDR3 DNA: TGTGCCAGCAGCTTCGGGGGAGAGACCCAGTACTTC.

The chain couples TRBV3-1 (or the pseudogene TRBV3-2) to TRBJ2-2; 7 positions agree with TRBD2. V dropped 4 bases and J dropped 8; count of bases not matched to a gene: 7. There are 14 residues in the CDR3. Germline loops: CDR1 LGHDT, CDR2 YNNKEL (reference sequence). CDR3 sequence: CASSPRGAGGELFF. CDR3 in DNA: TGTGCCAGCAGCCCCAGAGGAGCGGGAGGGGAGCTGTTTTTT.

This clone showed up just a few times. The chain combines TRBV7-2 with TRBJ2-1; 7 bases are a match to TRBD2. Germline lookup yields CDR1 SGHTA and CDR2 FQGNSA. After removal of 1 base from V and 5 bases from J, the junction contained 8 bases not matched to a gene. This CDR3 has 16 residues. CDR3 in DNA: TGTGCCAGCAGCTTAGTTCCAGCGGGGTCCAACAATGAGCAGTTCTTC. It specifies CASSLVPAGSNNEQFF. The full variable domain, its missing parts supplied by reference TRBV7-2 and TRBJ2-1, is GAGVSQSPSNKVTEKGKDVELRCDPISGHTALYWYRQSLGQGLEFLIYFQGNSAPDKSGLPSDRFSAERTGGSVSTLTIQRTQQEDSAVYLCASSLVPAGSNNEQFFGPGTRLTVL.

This clone was detected only a few times. This sequence joins TRBV9 and TRBJ2-2; D is unclear. This CDR3 contains 13 residues. The germline V gene encodes CDR1 SGDLS and CDR2 YYNGEE. V shed 0 bases and J shed 4 bases, with 4 bases lying between them. This CDR3 is CASSVGPTGELFF. The CDR3 DNA is TGTGCCAGCAGCGTAGGGCCCACCGGGGAGCTGTTTTTT.

The chain is built from TRBV6-5 and TRBJ2-7, with D possibly matching TRBD2 (6 bases). V lost 4 bases to trimming and J lost 3 bases, with 16 bases between them. The CDR3 spans 15 residues. CDR1 and CDR2 (germline): MNHEY, SVGAGI. Here the CDR3 reads CASSFTPGLVYEQYF. The CDR3 region has the DNA TGTGCCAGCAGTTTCACTCCGGGACTCGTCTACGAGCAGTACTTC.

The chain links TRBV3-1 (or the pseudogene TRBV3-2) to TRBJ2-4; perhaps TRBD2 as D (5 bases). Trimming removed 1 base from V and 4 bases from J, with 5 bases in between. The CDR3 runs to 13 residues. CDR1 is LGHDT, CDR2 YNNKEL, per germline (reference sequence). The CDR3 reads CASSQGGKNIQYF. CDR3 in DNA: TGTGCCAGCAGCCAAGGCGGGAAAAACATTCAGTACTTC.

With respect to this clone: In the same sample, other DNA sequences code for this CDR3. The chain uses TRBV5-1 and TRBJ2-1, with a weak D call TRBD2 (5 bases). The CDR3 sequence is 15 residues long. The germline V gene has CDR1 SGHRS and CDR2 YFSETQ. Trimming took 0 bases from V and 0 from J, leaving 7 bases between them. CDR3 sequence (DNA): TGCGCCAGCAGCTTGGATGGGAGCTCCTACAATGAGCAGTTCTTC. This gives the protein CASSLDGSSYNEQFF.

The chain combines TRBV9 with TRBJ2-4, with D possibly being TRBD2 (5 bases). V was pared by 3 bases and J by 3 bases, with 10 bases between. Germline CDR1 reads SGDLS; CDR2 reads YYNGEE. This CDR3 has 14 residues. The CDR3 spells CASSAREGKNIQYF. The CDR3 DNA follows: TGTGCCAGCAGCGCGAGGGAAGGCAAAAACATTCAGTACTTC.

This clone was picked up a small number of times. This sequence joins TRBV19 and TRBJ1-5; D not certain. The CDR3 is 13 amino acids. Germline V lookup: CDR1 LNHDA, CDR2 SQIVND (reference sequence). V was shortened by 5 bases and J by 6 bases, with 11 bases between the two germline ends. CDR3 in amino acids: CASSARTVQPQHF. As DNA, the CDR3 is TGTGCCAGTAGTGCCCGGACTGTTCAGCCCCAGCATTTT.

The genes are TRBV7-2 and TRBJ2-1, with 13 bases matching TRBD2. The germline CDR1 and CDR2 sequences are SGHTA and FQGNSA. After removal of 6 bases from V and 7 bases from J, the junction contained 6 bases not matched to a gene. This CDR3 comprises 15 residues. The chain's CDR3 is CASRSPGLAGNEQFF. The CDR3, as DNA: TGTGCCAGCAGATCCCCGGGACTAGCGGGAAATGAGCAGTTCTTC.

This clone showed up just once. The rearrangement uses TRBV7-8 and TRBJ1-1; a possible D gene is TRBD1 (5 bases). CDR1 SGHVS and CDR2 FQNEAQ come from the germline V gene. The CDR3 covers 15 residues. V was trimmed by 5 bases and J by 3 bases, leaving 16 bases between them. The CDR3 nucleotides are TGTGCCAGCAGCCCGAGGACACACCGGGACACTGAAGCTTTCTTT. As protein: CASSPRTHRDTEAFF.

The CDR3 bases are TGTGCCTGGACCCCAGGGGCCTATGGCTACACCTTC. Translation: CAWTPGAYGYTF. The chain is built from TRBV30 and TRBJ1-2, with TRBD1 as a possible D gene (6 bases). The CDR3 length is 12 residues. Trimming pared 4 bases from V and 4 bases from J, leaving 10 bases between. The germline V gene encodes CDR1 GTSNPN and CDR2 SVGIG (reference sequence).

The chain carries TRBV10-2 and TRBJ1-5, with D possibly matching TRBD1 (6 bases). Germline values: CDR1 WSHSY, CDR2 SAAADI. The CDR3 is 16 residues long. V lost 4 bases and J 3 bases, leaving 16 bases between the germline ends. In DNA form, the CDR3 reads TGCGCCAGCAGTGGTACAGGGCCCGGGGCCAATCAGCCCCAGCATTTT. Amino acid sequence: CASSGTGPGANQPQHF.

The gene calls are TRBV28 and TRBJ1-6; TRBD1 is a possible D gene (5 bases). In germline, CDR1 is MDHEN, CDR2 SYDVKM. Trimming took off 10 bases at V and 7 bases at J, with 14 bases between the two ends. There are 13 residues in the CDR3. The CDR3 spells CAIAGRQNSPLHF. The CDR3 DNA reads TGTGCCATTGCGGGACGCCAGAATTCACCCCTCCACTTT.

V is TRBV11-3 and J is TRBJ2-1; 7 positions agree with TRBD2. The CDR3 is 12 residues long. Germline V gene data show CDR1 as SGHNT and CDR2 as YENEEA. V lost 1 base to trimming and J lost 13 bases; unmatched junction nucleotides: 4. Here the CDR3 reads CASSLVSGVQFF. CDR3 in DNA: TGTGCCAGCAGCTTAGTGAGCGGGGTACAGTTCTTC.